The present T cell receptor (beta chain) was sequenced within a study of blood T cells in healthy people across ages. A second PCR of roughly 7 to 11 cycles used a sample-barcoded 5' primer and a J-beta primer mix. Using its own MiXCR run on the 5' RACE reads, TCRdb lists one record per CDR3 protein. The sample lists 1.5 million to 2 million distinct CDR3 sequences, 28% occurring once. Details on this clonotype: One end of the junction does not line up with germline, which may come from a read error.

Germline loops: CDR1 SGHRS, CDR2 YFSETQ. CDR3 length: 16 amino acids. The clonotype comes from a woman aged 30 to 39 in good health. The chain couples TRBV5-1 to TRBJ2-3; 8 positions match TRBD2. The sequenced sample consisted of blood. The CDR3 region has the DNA TGCGCCAGCAGCTTGGGAGCGGGGGCCCTCACAGATACGCGGTATTTT. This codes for CASSLGAGALTDTRYF.